These 6 T cell receptor beta chains were all obtained from the same sample, sequenced in a study of identical twins. TCRdb called the 5' RACE reads again in MiXCR, with one record for every CDR3 protein. The repertoire has 200,000 or so distinct CDR3 sequences, less than 20% of them found once; the top ten carry around 40%. The same specimen was also included in a second study, on T cells expressing NK-cell markers.

Sequenced: CD8+ T cells sorted from blood. All receptors derive from a woman in her late teens or twenties in good health.

This clonotype was observed a handful of times. The chain is built from TRBV5-1 and TRBJ2-5; 11 nucleotides agree with TRBD2. Germline CDR1 reads SGHRS; CDR2 reads YFSETQ. CDR3 length equals 16 residues. Trimming cost V 2 bases and J 4 bases; bases outside gene matches: 7. DNA of the CDR3: TGCGCCAGCAGCTTCCTCGAACTAGCGGGGGCAGAGACCCAGTACTTC. Its protein product is CASSFLELAGAETQYF.

The rearrangement uses TRBV28 and TRBJ2-7; no clear D. The germline CDR1 and CDR2 sequences are MDHEN and SYDVKM. The V and J ends lost 5 bases and 2 bases respectively, with 16 bases between them. CDR3 length: 15 amino acids. The chain's CDR3 is CASSPPPGLPYEQYF. The CDR3 region has the DNA TGTGCCAGCAGTCCTCCGCCGGGCCTACCCTACGAGCAGTACTTC.

This clonotype was seen more than once but under ten times. V gene TRBV4-3 combines with J gene TRBJ2-7, with a weak D call TRBD1 (5 bases). Looked up from germline, CDR1 is LGHNA and CDR2 is YSLEER. The V and J ends lost 0 bases and 2 bases respectively, with 11 bases between them. The CDR3 loop spans 15 amino acids. CDR3 protein: CASSQDRAGTYEQYF. The DNA for the CDR3 is TGCGCCAGCAGCCAAGATCGGGCAGGGACCTACGAGCAGTACTTC.

The genes are TRBV30 and TRBJ2-2; TRBD2 matches at 8 bases. CDR1 is GTSNPN and CDR2 is SVGIG in the germline V gene (reference sequence). The CDR3 is made up of 14 amino acids. With V trimmed by 3 bases and J by 6 bases, 6 bases remained unmatched. CDR3 bases: TGTGCCTGGAGGCACGGGCGGGAGGCCGGGGAGCTGTTTTTT. Protein sequence: CAWRHGREAGELFF.

This clonotype was detected a few times. The chain uses TRBV7-9 and TRBJ2-7; possible D gene TRBD2, 6 bases. CDR1 SEHNR and CDR2 FQNEAQ come from the germline V gene (reference sequence). The CDR3 is 15 amino acids. V lost 1 base, J lost 4 bases, and 14 bases lay in between. CDR3 sequence reads: CASSLDGGGIYEQYF. Written as DNA, the CDR3 is TGTGCCAGCAGCTTAGACGGAGGAGGGATATACGAGCAGTACTTC.

The chain combines TRBV11-2 with TRBJ2-3; D might be TRBD1 or TRBD2, each matching 6 bases. Germline CDR1 is SGHAT and CDR2 is FQNNGV. The germline V and J ends were trimmed by 1 base and 7 bases, with 15 bases remaining between them. This CDR3 contains 15 residues. The CDR3 loop is CASSLVGGRSNTQYF. The DNA of the CDR3 is TGTGCCAGCAGCTTAGTGGGGGGCCGTTCTAATACGCAGTATTTT.